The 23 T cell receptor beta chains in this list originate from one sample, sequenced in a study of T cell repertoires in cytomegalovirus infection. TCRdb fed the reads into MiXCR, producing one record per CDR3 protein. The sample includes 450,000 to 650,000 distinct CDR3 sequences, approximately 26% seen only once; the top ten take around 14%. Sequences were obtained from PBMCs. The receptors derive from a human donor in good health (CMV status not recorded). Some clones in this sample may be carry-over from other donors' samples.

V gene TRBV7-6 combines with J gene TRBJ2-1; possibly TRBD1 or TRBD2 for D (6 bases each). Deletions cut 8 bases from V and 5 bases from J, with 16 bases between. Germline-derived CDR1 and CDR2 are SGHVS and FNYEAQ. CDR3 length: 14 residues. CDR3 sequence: CASASYRGDNEQFF. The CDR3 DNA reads TGTGCCAGCGCCTCGTATAGGGGGGACAATGAGCAGTTCTTC.

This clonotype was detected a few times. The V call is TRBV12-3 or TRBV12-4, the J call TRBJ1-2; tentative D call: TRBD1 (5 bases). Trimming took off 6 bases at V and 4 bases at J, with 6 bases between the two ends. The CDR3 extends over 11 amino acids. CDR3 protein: CASRQGYGYTF. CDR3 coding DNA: TGTGCCAGCAGGCAGGGCTATGGCTACACCTTC.

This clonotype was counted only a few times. The CDR3 spells CSVEEGARTEAFF. As DNA, the CDR3 is TGCAGCGTTGAAGAGGGGGCGCGGACTGAAGCTTTCTTT. The V gene is TRBV29-1, the J gene TRBJ1-1; D possibly corresponds to TRBD1 (6 bases). The CDR3 length is 13 residues. CDR1 is SQVTM, CDR2 ANQGSEA, per germline. V was cut by 0 bases and J by 5 bases, with 10 bases left in between. Complete variable domain (other parts from reference TRBV29-1 and TRBJ1-1): SAVISQKPSRDICQRGTSLTIQCQVDSQVTMMFWYRQQPGQSLTLIATANQGSEATYESGFVIDKFPISRPNLTFSTLTVSNMSPEDSSIYLCSVEEGARTEAFFGQGTRLTVV.

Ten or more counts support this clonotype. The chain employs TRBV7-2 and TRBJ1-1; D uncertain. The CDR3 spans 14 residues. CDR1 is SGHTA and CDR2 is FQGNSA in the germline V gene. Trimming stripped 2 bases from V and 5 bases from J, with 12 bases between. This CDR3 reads CASSLNVGITEAFF. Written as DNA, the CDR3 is TGTGCCAGCAGCTTAAATGTAGGGATTACTGAAGCTTTCTTT.

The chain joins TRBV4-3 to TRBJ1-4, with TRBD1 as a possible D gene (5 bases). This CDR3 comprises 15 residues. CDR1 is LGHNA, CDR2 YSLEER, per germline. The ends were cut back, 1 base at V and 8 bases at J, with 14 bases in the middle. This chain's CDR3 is CASSQVGQGSEKLFF. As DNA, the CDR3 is TGCGCCAGCAGCCAAGTAGGTCAGGGTTCGGAAAAACTGTTTTTT.

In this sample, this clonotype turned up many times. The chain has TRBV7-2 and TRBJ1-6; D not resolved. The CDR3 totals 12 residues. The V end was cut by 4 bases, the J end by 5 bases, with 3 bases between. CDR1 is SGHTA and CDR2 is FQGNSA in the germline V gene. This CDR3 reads CASSYDNSPLHF. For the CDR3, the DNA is TGTGCCAGCAGCTACGATAATTCACCCCTCCACTTT.

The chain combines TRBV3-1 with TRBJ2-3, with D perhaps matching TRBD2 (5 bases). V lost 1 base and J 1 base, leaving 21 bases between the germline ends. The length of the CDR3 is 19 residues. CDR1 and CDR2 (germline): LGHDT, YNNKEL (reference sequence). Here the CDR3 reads CASSQALQAAISRTDTQYF. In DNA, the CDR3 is TGTGCCAGCAGCCAAGCCCTTCAAGCGGCAATAAGCCGCACAGATACGCAGTATTTT.

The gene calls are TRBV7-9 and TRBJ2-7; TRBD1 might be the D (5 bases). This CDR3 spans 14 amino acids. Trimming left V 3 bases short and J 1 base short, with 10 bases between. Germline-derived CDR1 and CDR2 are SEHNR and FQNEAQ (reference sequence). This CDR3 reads CASSFQQGSYEQYF. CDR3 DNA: TGTGCCAGCAGCTTCCAGCAGGGTTCCTACGAGCAGTACTTC. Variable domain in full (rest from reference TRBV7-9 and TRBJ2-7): DTGVSQNPRHKITKRGQNVTFRCDPISEHNRLYWYRQTLGQGPEFLTYFQNEAQLEKSRLLSDRFSAERPKGSFSTLEIQRTEQGDSAMYLCASSFQQGSYEQYFGPGTRLTVT.

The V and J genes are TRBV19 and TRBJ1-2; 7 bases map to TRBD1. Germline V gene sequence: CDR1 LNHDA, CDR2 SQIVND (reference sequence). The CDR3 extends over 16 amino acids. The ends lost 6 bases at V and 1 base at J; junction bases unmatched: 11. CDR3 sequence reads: CASRSTGRDYNYGYTF. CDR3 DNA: TGTGCCAGTAGATCGACAGGGCGGGATTATAACTATGGCTACACCTTC.

CDR3 nucleotides: TGTGCCAGCGCCGTGGGGACTAGGCCCCCGGATACGCAGTATTTT. Translation: CASAVGTRPPDTQYF. The chain joins TRBV28 to TRBJ2-3, with 8 nucleotides matching TRBD2. Germline V lookup: CDR1 MDHEN, CDR2 SYDVKM. This CDR3 is built from 15 residues. Trimming removed 8 bases from V and 6 bases from J; junction bases left unmatched: 13.

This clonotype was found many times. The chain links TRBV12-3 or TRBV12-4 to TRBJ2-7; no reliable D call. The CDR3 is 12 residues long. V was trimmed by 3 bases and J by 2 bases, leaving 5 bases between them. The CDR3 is CASSLSPYEQYF. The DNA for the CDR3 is TGTGCCAGCAGTTTGAGTCCCTACGAGCAGTACTTC.

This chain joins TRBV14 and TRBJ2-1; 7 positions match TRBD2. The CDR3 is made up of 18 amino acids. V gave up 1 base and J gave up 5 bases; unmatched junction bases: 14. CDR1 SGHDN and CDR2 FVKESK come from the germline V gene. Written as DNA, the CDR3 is TGTGCCAGCAGCCAAGTGTTCTTTTCGCGGGAGCGGAACAATGAGCAGTTCTTC. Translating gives CASSQVFFSRERNNEQFF. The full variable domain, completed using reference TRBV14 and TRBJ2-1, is EAGVTQFPSHSVIEKGQTVTLRCDPISGHDNLYWYRRVMGKEIKFLLHFVKESKQDESGMPNNRFLAERTGGTYSTLKVQPAELEDSGVYFCASSQVFFSRERNNEQFFGPGTRLTVL.

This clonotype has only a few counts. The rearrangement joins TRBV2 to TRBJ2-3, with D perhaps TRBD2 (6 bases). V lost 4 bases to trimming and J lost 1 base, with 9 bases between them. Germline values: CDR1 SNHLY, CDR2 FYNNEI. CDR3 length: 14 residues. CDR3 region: CASSVGLRTDTQYF. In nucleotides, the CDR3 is TGTGCCAGCAGTGTGGGACTCCGCACAGATACGCAGTATTTT.

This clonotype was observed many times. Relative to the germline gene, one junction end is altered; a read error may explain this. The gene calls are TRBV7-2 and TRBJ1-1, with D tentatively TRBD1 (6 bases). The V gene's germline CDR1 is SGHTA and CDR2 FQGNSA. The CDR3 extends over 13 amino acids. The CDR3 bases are TGTGCCAGCAGCCCACGGGGGCGGGGGGCTAAGATATTT. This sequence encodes CASSPRGRGAKIF.

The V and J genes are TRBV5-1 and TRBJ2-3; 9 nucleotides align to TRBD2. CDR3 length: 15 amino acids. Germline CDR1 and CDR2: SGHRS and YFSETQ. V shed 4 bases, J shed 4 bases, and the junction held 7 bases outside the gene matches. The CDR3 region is CASSGREGLADTQYF. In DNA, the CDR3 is TGCGCCAGCAGCGGGCGGGAGGGCCTGGCAGATACGCAGTATTTT.

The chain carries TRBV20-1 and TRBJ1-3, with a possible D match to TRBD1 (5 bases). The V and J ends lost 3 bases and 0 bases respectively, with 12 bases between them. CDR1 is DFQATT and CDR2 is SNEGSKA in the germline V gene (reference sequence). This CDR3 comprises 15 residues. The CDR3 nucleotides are TGCAGTGCTAGGCCCGACAGTTACTCTGGAAACACCATATATTTT. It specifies CSARPDSYSGNTIYF.

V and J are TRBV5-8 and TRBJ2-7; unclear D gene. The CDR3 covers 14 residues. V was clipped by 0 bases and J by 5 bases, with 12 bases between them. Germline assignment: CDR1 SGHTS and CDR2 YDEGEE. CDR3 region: CASSLAIGLHEQYF. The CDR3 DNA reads TGTGCCAGCAGCTTGGCCATCGGGCTTCACGAGCAGTACTTC. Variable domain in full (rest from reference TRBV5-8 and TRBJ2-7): EAGVTQSPTHLIKTRGQQATLRCSPISGHTSVYWYQQALGLGLQFLLWYDEGEERNRGNFPPRFSGRQFPNYSSELNVNALELEDSALYLCASSLAIGLHEQYFGPGTRLTVT.

The CDR3: CATSDFNGDRGGGETQYF. The CDR3 DNA follows: TGTGCCACCAGTGATTTCAATGGGGACAGGGGAGGTGGAGAGACCCAGTACTTC. V usage is TRBV24-1 and J usage is TRBJ2-5; 10 nucleotides match TRBD1. From germline, CDR1 is KGHDR and CDR2 SFDVKD. The CDR3 is made up of 18 amino acids. V lost 1 base and J lost 4; bases outside the gene matches: 11.

Written as DNA, the CDR3 is TGTGCCAGCAGTGAAGGTGGAGGGGGAAGCAATCAGCCCCAGCATTTT. Its translation: CASSEGGGGSNQPQHF. The chain has TRBV6-1 and TRBJ1-5, with a weak D call TRBD1 (6 bases). Per the germline V gene, CDR1 is MNHNS and CDR2 is SASEGT. This CDR3 contains 16 residues. V lost 1 base and J 1 base, leaving 11 bases between the germline ends.

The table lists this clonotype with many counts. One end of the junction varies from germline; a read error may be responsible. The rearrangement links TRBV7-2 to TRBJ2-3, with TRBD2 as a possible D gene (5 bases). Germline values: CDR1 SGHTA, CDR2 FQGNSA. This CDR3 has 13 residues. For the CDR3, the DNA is TGTGCCGGCAGGACCGGGGGCACAGATACGCAGTATTTT. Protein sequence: CAGRTGGTDTQYF.

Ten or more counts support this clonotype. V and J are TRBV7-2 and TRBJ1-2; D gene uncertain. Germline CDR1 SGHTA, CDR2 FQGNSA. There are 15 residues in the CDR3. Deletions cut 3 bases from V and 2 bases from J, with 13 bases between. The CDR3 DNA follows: TGTGCCAGCAGCTTTACGGGAGCGGGGAACTATGGCTACACCTTC. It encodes CASSFTGAGNYGYTF.

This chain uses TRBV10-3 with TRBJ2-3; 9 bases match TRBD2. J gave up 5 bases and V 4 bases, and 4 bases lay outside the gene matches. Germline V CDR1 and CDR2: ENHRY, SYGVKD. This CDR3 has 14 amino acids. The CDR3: CAISAGLAIDTQYF. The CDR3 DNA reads TGTGCCATCAGTGCGGGACTAGCTATAGATACGCAGTATTTT.

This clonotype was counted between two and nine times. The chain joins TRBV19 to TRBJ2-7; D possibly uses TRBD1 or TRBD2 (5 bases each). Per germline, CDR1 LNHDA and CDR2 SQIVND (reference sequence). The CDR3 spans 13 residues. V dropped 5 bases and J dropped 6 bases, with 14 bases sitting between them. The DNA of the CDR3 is TGTGCCAGTAGTCCGGGACCTTCGTTCGAGCAGTACTTC. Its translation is CASSPGPSFEQYF. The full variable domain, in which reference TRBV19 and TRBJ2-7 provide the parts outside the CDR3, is DGGITQSPKYLFRKEGQNVTLSCEQNLNHDAMYWYRQDPGQGLRLIYYSQIVNDFQKGDIAEGYSVSREKKESFPLTVTSAQKNPTAFYLCASSPGPSFEQYFGPGTRLTVT.